These 20 T cell receptor beta chains originate from one sample sequenced in a study of blood T cells in healthy people across ages (dated by TCRdb to between 2015 and 2017). Libraries were prepared through 5' RACE. The reads were generated on an Illumina HiSeq 2500. The second PCR ran for roughly 6 to 11 cycles and used a J-beta primer mix along with a sample-barcoded 5' primer. The public reads were quality trimmed at Q25 with fastp and then assembled into clones with MiXCR by TCRdb, keeping productive beta chains. A single entry per CDR3 protein holds the most common genes and DNA from its merged rows. This sample holds under 800,000 distinct CDR3 sequences; around 40% were observed only once. The ten biggest clones cover under 25% of the sample. Input material: blood. The receptors here all came from a woman aged 60-75 years in good health.

The chain couples TRBV7-3 to TRBJ2-3, with a tentative D call TRBD2 (6 bases). Trimming left V 3 bases short and J 4 bases short, with 14 bases between. This CDR3 is 15 amino acids long. CDR1 is SGHTA and CDR2 is FQGTGA in the germline V gene. The CDR3 coding sequence is TGTGCCAGCAGCTTCGGCGGGGAAGGTGCAGATACGCAGTATTTT. This encodes CASSFGGEGADTQYF.

This clonotype was detected only a few times. This CDR3 is CATSRDRTAWEPQHF. For the CDR3, the DNA is TGTGCCACCAGCAGGGACAGGACCGCCTGGGAGCCCCAGCATTTT. The chain has TRBV15 and TRBJ1-5; 7 nucleotides agree with TRBD1. With V trimmed by 3 bases and J by 8 bases, 10 bases remained unmatched. This CDR3 comprises 15 residues. CDR1 is LNHNV and CDR2 is YYDKDF in the germline V gene (reference sequence).

In its sample, this clonotype was seen once. This chain connects TRBV7-9 to TRBJ2-5; D gene ambiguous. With the DNA end fitting TRBJ2-7 better, the J assignment may be wrong. The CDR3 has 15 residues. CDR1 and CDR2 (germline): SEHNR, FQNEAQ (reference sequence). CDR3 sequence reads: CASSLAEVHGDEQYF. The CDR3 DNA follows: TGTGCCAGCAGCTTAGCGGAAGTTCATGGGGACGAGCAGTACTTC.

This sequence joins TRBV19 and TRBJ2-7, with a weak D call TRBD2 (6 bases). This CDR3 has 14 amino acids. Germline V gene sequence: CDR1 LNHDA, CDR2 SQIVND (reference sequence). Between the trimmed V and J ends, which lost 6 bases and 7 bases, there was a span of 19 bases. The CDR3 DNA sequence: TGTGCCAGTAGCCGGGACTTGACTCTACGGGAGCAGTACTTC. It codes for CASSRDLTLREQYF.

The rearrangement uses TRBV12-3 or TRBV12-4 and TRBJ1-6; D unclear. The CDR3 is made up of 14 amino acids. Trimming took 0 bases from V and 5 from J, leaving 5 bases between them. CDR3 region: CASSLATNNSPLHF. Written as DNA, the CDR3 is TGTGCCAGCAGTTTAGCCACCAATAATTCACCCCTCCACTTT.

This clonotype was seen a single time. V is TRBV5-1 and J is TRBJ2-5, with TRBD1 matching over 7 bases. Germline V lookup: CDR1 SGHRS, CDR2 YFSETQ. The CDR3 is made up of 14 amino acids. J lost 0 bases, V lost 5 bases, and 4 bases had no gene match. The DNA of the CDR3 is TGCGCCAGCAGTGGGGACAGCAACCAAGAGACCCAGTACTTC. This gives the protein CASSGDSNQETQYF. The entire variable domain, with the rest obtained from reference TRBV5-1 and TRBJ2-5, is as follows: KAGVTQTPRYLIKTRGQQVTLSCSPISGHRSVSWYQQTPGQGLQFLFEYFSETQRNKGNFPGRFSGRQFSNSRSEMNVSTLELGDSALYLCASSGDSNQETQYFGPGTRLLVL.

The count of this clonotype is one. The chain has TRBV12-3 or TRBV12-4 and TRBJ1-1, with D hard to call. CDR3 length: 13 amino acids. The V gene lost 8 bases and the J gene lost 6 bases, with 16 bases spanning the gap. As DNA, the CDR3 is TGTGCCAGCGTAAAGATGGGGTATGCTGAAGCTTTCTTT. It translates to CASVKMGYAEAFF.

A few counts support this clonotype. The gene calls are TRBV28 and TRBJ2-7; TRBD1 aligns across 8 bases. The germline CDR1 and CDR2 sequences are MDHEN and SYDVKM. V trimming: 7 bases; J trimming: 2 bases; junction bases outside the gene matches: 7. This CDR3 comprises 14 residues. The CDR3 is CASTRQGSTYEQYF. As DNA, the CDR3 is TGTGCCAGCACCCGACAGGGGTCTACCTACGAGCAGTACTTC.

In its sample, this clonotype was seen many times. This sequence joins TRBV7-2 and TRBJ2-1; TRBD2 agrees at 14 bases. Trimming removed 5 bases from V and 4 bases from J; junction bases left unmatched: 4. Germline CDR1 and CDR2: SGHTA and FQGNSA. This CDR3 comprises 16 residues. The DNA of the CDR3 is TGTGCCAGCAGCGCCGGACTAGCGGGAGGTTACAATGAGCAGTTCTTC. It encodes CASSAGLAGGYNEQFF.

This clonotype appeared a few times. The V and J genes are TRBV19 and TRBJ2-7, with 8 nucleotides matching TRBD1. The closer fit of TRBJ2-5 to the DNA end suggests the J call may be wrong. Germline-derived CDR1 and CDR2 are LNHDA and SQIVND (reference sequence). This CDR3 is 15 amino acids long. For the CDR3, the DNA is TGTGCCAGTAACACTCGGGACAGGACACAAGAGACCCAGTACTTC. Translating it yields CASNTRDRTQETQYF.

The chain uses TRBV12-3 or TRBV12-4 and TRBJ2-5, with TRBD1 matching over 9 bases. The CDR3 extends over 16 amino acids. Germline trimming cut 6 bases from V and 5 bases from J; bases unmatched to any gene: 13. CDR3 nucleotides: TGTGCCAGCAGCTCCGGACAGGGGACAGAGTGGGAGACCCAGTACTTC. Protein: CASSSGQGTEWETQYF.

This clonotype appeared many times. V and J are TRBV29-1 and TRBJ2-3, with no clear D. The CDR3 extends over 12 amino acids. The ends were cut back, 0 bases at V and 5 bases at J, with 6 bases in the middle. The germline gives CDR1 SQVTM, CDR2 ANQGSEA. DNA for the CDR3: TGCAGCGTTGAAGATGTGCTAGATACGCAGTATTTT. Translated: CSVEDVLDTQYF.

This clonotype came up a few times. V gene TRBV27 combines with J gene TRBJ2-3, with D unclear. V lost 0 bases and J 9 bases, leaving 13 bases between the germline ends. Germline-derived CDR1 and CDR2 are MNHEY and SMNVEV (reference sequence). There are 14 residues in the CDR3. The CDR3 DNA sequence: TGTGCCAGCAGTTTATCGGTGCAGACCAGGACGCAGTATTTT. It encodes CASSLSVQTRTQYF.

A few counts support this clonotype. CDR3 coding DNA: TGTGCCAGCAGCTACGCAGGGGCGGGGGACTATGGCTACACCTTC. Its translation: CASSYAGAGDYGYTF. The chain is built from TRBV5-6 and TRBJ1-2, with D perhaps TRBD1 (6 bases). This CDR3 spans 15 amino acids. Germline V gives CDR1 SGHDT, CDR2 YYEEEE. V lost 3 bases to trimming and J lost 3 bases, with 15 bases between them.

The genes are TRBV4-2 and TRBJ2-5, with 11 positions matching TRBD2. The last part of the DNA fits TRBJ2-7 better; the J call may be wrong. The CDR3 is 17 residues long. Per germline, CDR1 LGHNA and CDR2 YNFKEQ. DNA for the CDR3: TGTGCCAGCAGCCAGGACACTAGCGGGAGTTTCTTATACGAGCAGTACTTC. It codes for CASSQDTSGSFLYEQYF.

This clonotype was picked up a small number of times. This chain joins TRBV12-3 or TRBV12-4 and TRBJ2-4; TRBD1 matches at 8 bases. The CDR3 is 14 amino acids. The J segment lost 13 bases and the V segment lost 6 bases, leaving 14 bases of the junction unmatched. The CDR3 region is CASSHPDQGARQYF. In DNA form, the CDR3 reads TGTGCCAGCAGCCACCCGGACCAGGGGGCGCGGCAGTACTTC.

This clonotype turned up a few times. The genes are TRBV30 and TRBJ2-3, with D hard to call. With 0 bases removed from V and 6 bases from J, the gap between germline ends came to 4 bases. The V gene's germline CDR1 is GTSNPN and CDR2 SVGIG (reference sequence). The CDR3 sequence is 11 residues long. CDR3 sequence reads: CAWSVHDTQYF. In nucleotides, the CDR3 is TGTGCCTGGAGTGTACACGATACGCAGTATTTT.

The chain employs TRBV7-2 and TRBJ1-1, with a weak D call TRBD1 (6 bases). V lost 2 bases, J lost 3 bases, and 13 bases lay in between. The CDR3 contains 15 residues. In germline, CDR1 is SGHTA, CDR2 FQGNSA. The CDR3 loop is CASSLYREVYTEAFF. The CDR3 region has the DNA TGTGCCAGCAGCTTATACAGGGAGGTGTACACTGAAGCTTTCTTT.

J is TRBJ1-6 and V is TRBV12-3 or TRBV12-4; TRBD1 is a possible D gene (5 bases). Trimming pared 6 bases from V and 7 bases from J, leaving 16 bases between. This CDR3 is built from 15 residues. CDR3 region: CASSIKAGRNSPLHF. The DNA of the CDR3 is TGTGCCAGCAGCATTAAGGCAGGGAGGAATTCACCCCTCCACTTT.

This clonotype was picked up many times. V and J are TRBV5-1 and TRBJ2-3; 8 nucleotides align to TRBD2. V gave up 5 bases and J gave up 0 bases; unmatched junction bases: 2. The CDR3 spans 14 residues. CDR1 is SGHRS and CDR2 is YFSETQ in the germline V gene. CDR3: CASRASGSTDTQYF. In DNA form, the CDR3 reads TGCGCCAGCAGAGCTAGCGGGAGCACAGATACGCAGTATTTT. The full variable domain, with the rest looked up from reference TRBV5-1 and TRBJ2-3, is KAGVTQTPRYLIKTRGQQVTLSCSPISGHRSVSWYQQTPGQGLQFLFEYFSETQRNKGNFPGRFSGRQFSNSRSEMNVSTLELGDSALYLCASRASGSTDTQYFGPGTRLTVL.